The 7 T cell receptor beta chains listed next were all sequenced from one sample in a study of lymphopenia after photon versus proton radiotherapy. Assay used: immunoSEQ multiplex PCR; TCRdb lists only in-frame clones, some missing. This table has about 58,000 clones, 84% appearing once. The sequenced sample was peripheral blood, obtained from a patient treated with proton-based radiotherapy. The receptors were sampled from a man in his 60s with pancreatic cancer.

The V gene is TRBV10-3, the J gene TRBJ2-1; weak D call: TRBD1 (5 bases). Germline V lookup: CDR1 ENHRY, CDR2 SYGVKD. Trimming took 6 bases from V and 8 from J, leaving 8 bases between them. The CDR3 consists of 11 residues. The CDR3, as DNA: TGTGCCATCAGCACAGGTTATGAGCAGTTCTTC. Translating it yields CAISTGYEQFF.

The chain has TRBV7-3 and TRBJ1-1; D not certain. Germline V gene lookup returns CDR1 SGHTA and CDR2 FQGTGA. V lost 5 bases and J lost 0, with 7 bases in between. The CDR3 length is 13 residues. CDR3 region: CASSRTMNTEAFF. The CDR3 DNA follows: TGTGCCAGCAGCCGGACCATGAACACTGAAGCTTTCTTT.

This clone appeared a few times. The chain recombines TRBV10-3 with TRBJ2-3, with TRBD1 as a possible D gene (6 bases). Trimming shortened V by 6 bases and J by 2 bases, and 15 bases separated the two germline ends. Germline V gives CDR1 ENHRY, CDR2 SYGVKD. This CDR3 has 15 residues. CDR3 loop: CAISPSTGATDTQYF. For the CDR3, the DNA is TGTGCCATCAGCCCTTCGACAGGAGCCACAGATACGCAGTATTTT.

The sample holds a few counts of this clone. The CDR3 reads CASSYLRQPHGYTF. The CDR3 nucleotides read TGTGCCAGCAGTTACTTGCGACAGCCCCATGGCTACACCTTC. The chain combines TRBV6-5 with TRBJ1-2; the D gene is possibly TRBD1 (5 bases). Per germline, CDR1 MNHEY and CDR2 SVGAGI. The CDR3 spans 14 residues. Trimming stripped 1 base from V and 6 bases from J, with 12 bases between.

This sequence joins TRBV28 and TRBJ1-2; 9 bases line up with TRBD1. Germline assignment: CDR1 MDHEN and CDR2 SYDVKM. This CDR3 comprises 15 residues. Losses at the gene ends were 3 bases for V and 4 bases for J; bases not matched to a gene: 6. The CDR3 sequence: CASSFRQGGFYGYTF. In nucleotides, the CDR3 is TGTGCCAGCAGTTTCCGACAGGGGGGCTTCTATGGCTACACCTTC.

The chain is built from TRBV10-1 and TRBJ2-2; no reliable D call. The germline V gene has CDR1 WNHNN and CDR2 SYGVQD (reference sequence). This CDR3 contains 12 residues. Trimming cost V 6 bases and J 9 bases, with 11 bases left between them. DNA for the CDR3: TGCGCCAGCAGCCTCGACGGACGGGAGCTGTTTTTT. As protein: CASSLDGRELFF.

This chain uses TRBV28 with TRBJ2-5; 9 bases are shared with TRBD1. V trimming: 3 bases; J trimming: 2 bases; junction bases outside the gene matches: 13. This CDR3 has 18 amino acids. The germline V gene encodes CDR1 MDHEN and CDR2 SYDVKM. The CDR3 loop reads CASSLITFRQGEQETQYF. For the CDR3, the DNA is TGTGCCAGCAGTTTGATAACCTTTAGACAGGGGGAACAAGAGACCCAGTACTTC.